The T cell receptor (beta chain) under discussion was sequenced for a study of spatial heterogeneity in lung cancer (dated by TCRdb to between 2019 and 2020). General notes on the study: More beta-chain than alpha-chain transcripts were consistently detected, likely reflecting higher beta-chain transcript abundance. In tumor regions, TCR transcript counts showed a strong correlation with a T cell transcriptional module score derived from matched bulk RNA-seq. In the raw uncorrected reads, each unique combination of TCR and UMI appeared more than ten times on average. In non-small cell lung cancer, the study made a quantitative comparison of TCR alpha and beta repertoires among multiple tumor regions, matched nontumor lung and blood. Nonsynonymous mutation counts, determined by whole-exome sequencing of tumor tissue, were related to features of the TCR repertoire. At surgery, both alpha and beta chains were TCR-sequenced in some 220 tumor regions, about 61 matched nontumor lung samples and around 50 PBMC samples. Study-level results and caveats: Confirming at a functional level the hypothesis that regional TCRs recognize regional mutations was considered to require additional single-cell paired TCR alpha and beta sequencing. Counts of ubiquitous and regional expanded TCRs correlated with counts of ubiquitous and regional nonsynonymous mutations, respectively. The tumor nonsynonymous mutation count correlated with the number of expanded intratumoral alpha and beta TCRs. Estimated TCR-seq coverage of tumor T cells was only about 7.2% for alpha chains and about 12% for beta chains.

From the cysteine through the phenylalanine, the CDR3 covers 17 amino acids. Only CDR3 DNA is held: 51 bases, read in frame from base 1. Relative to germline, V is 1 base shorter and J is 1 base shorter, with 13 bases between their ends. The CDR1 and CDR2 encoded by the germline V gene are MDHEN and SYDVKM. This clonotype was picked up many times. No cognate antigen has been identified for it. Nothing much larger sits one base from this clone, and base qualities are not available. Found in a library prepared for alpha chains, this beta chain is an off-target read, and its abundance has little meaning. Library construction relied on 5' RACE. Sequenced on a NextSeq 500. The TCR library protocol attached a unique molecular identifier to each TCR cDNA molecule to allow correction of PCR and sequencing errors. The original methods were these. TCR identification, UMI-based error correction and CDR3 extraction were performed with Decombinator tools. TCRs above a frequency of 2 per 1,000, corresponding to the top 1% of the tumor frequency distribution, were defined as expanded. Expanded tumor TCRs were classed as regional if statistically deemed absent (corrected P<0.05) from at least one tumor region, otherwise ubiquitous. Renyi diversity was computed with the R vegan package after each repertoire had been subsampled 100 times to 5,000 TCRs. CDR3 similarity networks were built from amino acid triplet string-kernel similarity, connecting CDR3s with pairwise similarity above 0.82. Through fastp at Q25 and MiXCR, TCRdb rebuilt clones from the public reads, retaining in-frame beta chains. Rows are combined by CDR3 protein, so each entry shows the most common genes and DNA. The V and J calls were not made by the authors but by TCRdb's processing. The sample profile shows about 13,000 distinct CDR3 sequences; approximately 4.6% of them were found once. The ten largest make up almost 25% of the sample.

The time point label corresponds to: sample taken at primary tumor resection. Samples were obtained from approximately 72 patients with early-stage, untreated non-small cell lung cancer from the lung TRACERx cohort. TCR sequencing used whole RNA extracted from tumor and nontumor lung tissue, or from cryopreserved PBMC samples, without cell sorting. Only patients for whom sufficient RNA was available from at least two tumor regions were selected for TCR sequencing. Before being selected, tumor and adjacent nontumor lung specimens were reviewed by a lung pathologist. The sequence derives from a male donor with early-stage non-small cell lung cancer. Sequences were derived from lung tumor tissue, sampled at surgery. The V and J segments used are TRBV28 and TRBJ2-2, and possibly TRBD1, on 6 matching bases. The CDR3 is CASSLSQGTGNTGELFF. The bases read TGTGCCAGCAGTTTATCCCAGGGGACCGGGAACACCGGGGAGCTGTTTTTT.